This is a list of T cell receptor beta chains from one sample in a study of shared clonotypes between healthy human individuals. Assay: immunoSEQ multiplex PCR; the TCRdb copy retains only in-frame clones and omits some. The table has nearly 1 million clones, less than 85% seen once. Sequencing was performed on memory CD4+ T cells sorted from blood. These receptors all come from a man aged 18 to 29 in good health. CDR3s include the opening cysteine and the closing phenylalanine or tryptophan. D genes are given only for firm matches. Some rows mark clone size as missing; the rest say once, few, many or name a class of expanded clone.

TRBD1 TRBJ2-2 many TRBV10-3 TGTGCCACCGAGGGGGCAGGGGGAACCGGGGAGCTGTTTTTT CATEGAGGTGELFF
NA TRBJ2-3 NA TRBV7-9 TGTGCCAGCAGTTTCCCTTCAGATACGCAGTATTTT CASSFPSDTQYF
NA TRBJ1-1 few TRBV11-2 TGTGCCAGCAGCTTAATTTTCTCCGGGGGGTCTACTGAAGCTTTCTTT CASSLIFSGGSTEAFF
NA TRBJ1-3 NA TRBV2 TGTGCCAGCAGTGTGGTCAGCTCTGGAAACACCATATATTTT CASSVVSSGNTIYF
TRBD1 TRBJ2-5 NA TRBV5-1 TGCGCCAGCGGCGGGACAGGGAGATTACAAGAGACCCAGTACTTC CASGGTGRLQETQYF
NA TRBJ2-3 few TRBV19 TGTGCCAGTAGTATCCAAAATACGCAGTATTTT CASSIQNTQYF
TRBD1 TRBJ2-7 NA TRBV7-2 TGTGCCAGCAGCCACAGACAGGGTCCCAACGAGCAGTACTTC CASSHRQGPNEQYF
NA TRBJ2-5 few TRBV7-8 TGTGCCAGCTTCCTCTCTGGGGGAAAAGAGACCCAGTACTTC CASFLSGGKETQYF
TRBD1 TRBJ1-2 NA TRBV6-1 TGTGCCAGCAGGTCCGGGACAGGGACATATGGCTACACCTTC CASRSGTGTYGYTF
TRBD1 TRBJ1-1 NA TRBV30 TGTGCCTGGACCCCGGACAGGGAAGCGCGAGCTTTCTTT CAWTPDREARAFF
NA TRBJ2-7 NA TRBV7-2 TGTGCCAGCAGCTATAGGGGGGGGCCCCCCTACGAGCAGTACTTC CASSYRGGPPYEQYF
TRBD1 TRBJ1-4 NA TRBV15 TGTGCCACCAGCAGGGGGACAGGGCCTAATGAAAAACTGTTTTTT CATSRGTGPNEKLFF
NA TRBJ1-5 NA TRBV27 TGTGCCAGCAGTCCCTTTCGGTCCAGCAATCAGCCCCAGCATTTT CASSPFRSSNQPQHF
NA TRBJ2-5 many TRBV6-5 TGTGCCAGCAGTGGGGGGGCTTTGTGGACGGAGACCCAGTACTTC CASSGGALWTETQYF
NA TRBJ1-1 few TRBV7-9 TGTGCCAGCAGCCCAGGGAGGGAGCGAGCTTTCTTT CASSPGRERAFF
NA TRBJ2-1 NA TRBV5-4 TGTGCCAGCAGGGGGGAGCGGAGCTCCTACAATGAGCAGTTCTTC CASRGERSSYNEQFF
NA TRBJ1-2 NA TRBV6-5 TGTGCCAGCAGTTACCAACGAAGTGGGGGCGGCTACACCTTC CASSYQRSGGGYTF
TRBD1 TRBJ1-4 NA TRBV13 TGTGCCAGCAGCACCAGACAGGGGGGTGAAAAACTGTTTTTT CASSTRQGGEKLFF
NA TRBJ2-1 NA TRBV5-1 TGCGCCAGCAGCTTGTCGCCTCCCTACAATGAGCAGTTCTTC CASSLSPPYNEQFF
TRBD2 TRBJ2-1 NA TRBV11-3 TGTGCCAGCAGCTTAGGAGGCGGGGGCTACAATGAGCAGTTCTTC CASSLGGGGYNEQFF
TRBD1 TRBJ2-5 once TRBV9 TGTGCCAGCAGCGGGGGGACAGCTGGGTCGGAGACCCAGTACTTC CASSGGTAGSETQYF
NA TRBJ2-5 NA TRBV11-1 TGTGCCAGCAGCTTAGGGACGACTAGAGGTGTGCAAGAGACCCAGTACTTC CASSLGTTRGVQETQYF
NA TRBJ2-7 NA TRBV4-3 TGCGCCAGCAGCCGGGAACCGGGACCCTCCTACGAGCAGTACTTC CASSREPGPSYEQYF
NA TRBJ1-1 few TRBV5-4 TGTGCCAGCAGCTTGGCCTATGGGGGCCGGACTGAAGCTTTCTTT CASSLAYGGRTEAFF
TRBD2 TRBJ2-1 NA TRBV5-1 TGCGCCAGCAGCTTGGCCGGGACTAGCCTAATACGTGAGCAGTTCTTC CASSLAGTSLIREQFF
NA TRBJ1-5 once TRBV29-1 TGCAGCGTTGCCGAGGCAGGGGAGCGTCAGCCCCAGCATTTT CSVAEAGERQPQHF
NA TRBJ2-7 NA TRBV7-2 TGTGCCAGCAGCTTAGCCATGGGTGAGCAGTACTTC CASSLAMGEQYF
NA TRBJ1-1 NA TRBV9 TGTGCCAGCACCCGAGGGGCGCAGGACACTGAAGCTTTCTTT CASTRGAQDTEAFF
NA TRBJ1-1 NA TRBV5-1 TGCGCCAGCAGCCCCTTGATTCGGCGGGGGTTCGGCACTGAAGCTTTCTTT CASSPLIRRGFGTEAFF
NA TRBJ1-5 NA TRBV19 TGTGCCAGTATGTCCAGAGATCAGCCCCAGCATTTT CASMSRDQPQHF
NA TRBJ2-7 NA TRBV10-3 TGTGCCATCAGTGAGTCTATGGGGGAGCAGTACTTC CAISESMGEQYF
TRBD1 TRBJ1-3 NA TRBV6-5 TGTGCCATCAGTCCCCAGGGGGACACCATATATTTT CAISPQGDTIYF
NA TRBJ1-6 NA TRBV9 TGTGCCAGCAGCGTAGAAGGGACCCCCAGGGAGCATTCACCCCTCCACTTT CASSVEGTPREHSPLHF
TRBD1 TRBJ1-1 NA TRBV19 TGTGCCAGTAGTCTGAGACAGGGCCGCACTGAAGCTTTCTTT CASSLRQGRTEAFF
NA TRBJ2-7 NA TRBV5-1 TGCGCCAGCAGCCTGGCGGACACCTCCTCCTACGAGCAGTACTTC CASSLADTSSYEQYF